These 22 T cell receptor beta chains were all obtained from the same sample, sequenced in a study of human T cells and chemical hapten exposure (dated by TCRdb to the early 2020s). The library was made by RACE. TCRdb lists the instrument as NextSeq 500. The public sequencing data were trimmed at Q25 with fastp and processed into clonotypes with MiXCR by TCRdb, which kept only in-frame beta chains. When rows share a CDR3 protein, they turn into one entry using the most common DNA and genes. This sample gives about 380,000 distinct CDR3 sequences in total; 4.5% to 5.5% of them show up just once. The ten largest clones take up approximately 2.8% of the sample. The sample's time point label is to be understood as: pre-sensitization, week 0. In the paper's terms, the treatment or condition label means: therapeutic diphenylcyclopropenone sensitization with weekly scalp DPC. Specimen: whole blood, collected in connection with sensitization to the hapten diphenylcyclopropenone (DPC). These receptors originate from a woman in her fifties or sixties with alopecia areata. Some clones in this sample may be carry-over from other donors' samples.

This clonotype was seen a few times. The chain links TRBV18 to TRBJ1-5; D ambiguous. CDR3 length equals 12 residues. Germline CDR1 KGHSH, CDR2 LQKENI. Trimming took 2 bases from V and 6 from J, leaving 5 bases between them. The chain's CDR3 is CASSPSGQPQHF. The CDR3 region has the DNA TGTGCCAGCTCACCATCTGGTCAGCCCCAGCATTTT.

In its sample, this clonotype was seen a few times. The chain uses TRBV10-3 and TRBJ1-1, with a tentative D call TRBD1 (5 bases). Germline V CDR1 and CDR2: ENHRY, SYGVKD. With 2 bases removed from V and 2 bases from J, the gap between germline ends came to 12 bases. This CDR3 comprises 15 residues. The CDR3 bases are TGTGCCATCAGTGAGGGACAACGTAGAAACACTGAAGCTTTCTTT. Amino acid sequence: CAISEGQRRNTEAFF.

This clonotype was detected ten times or more. This chain links TRBV28 with TRBJ2-3; 8 bases are shared with TRBD1. The V segment lost 6 bases and the J segment 4 bases; nucleotides outside the gene matches: 9. CDR3 length: 15 amino acids. CDR1 MDHEN and CDR2 SYDVKM come from the germline V gene. The CDR3 region is CASRSGGLSPDTQYF. CDR3 bases: TGTGCCAGCAGATCAGGGGGCTTGTCCCCAGATACGCAGTATTTT.

This clonotype appeared many times. The rearrangement uses TRBV13 and TRBJ2-7; the D is unclear. CDR3 length: 15 residues. Germline CDR1 and CDR2: PRHDT and FYEKMQ (reference sequence). V lost 4 bases and J 3 bases, leaving 16 bases between the germline ends. CDR3 sequence reads: CASSSRRSAHYEQYF. DNA for the CDR3: TGTGCCAGCAGCTCCCGGCGGAGTGCCCACTACGAGCAGTACTTC.

This clonotype turned up a few times. The chain's CDR3 is CASSPGQGARSEKLFF. The CDR3 nucleotides read TGTGCCAGCAGTCCCGGACAGGGGGCGCGGAGTGAAAAACTGTTTTTT. The rearrangement links TRBV12-3 or TRBV12-4 to TRBJ1-4, with 11 nucleotides matching TRBD1. The CDR3 length is 16 residues. The V segment lost 5 bases and the J segment 7 bases; nucleotides outside the gene matches: 9.

J is TRBJ2-2 and V is TRBV11-2, with 9 bases lining up with TRBD1. Germline CDR1 reads SGHAT; CDR2 reads FQNNGV. The length of the CDR3 is 17 residues. Trimming at V came to 5 bases and at J to 6 bases, leaving 13 bases not matched to a gene. In DNA form, the CDR3 reads TGTGCCAGCAGCCCGATACCGGGACAGGGTCCCCCCGGGGAGCTGTTTTTT. Protein: CASSPIPGQGPPGELFF.

A few counts support this clonotype. This rearrangement joins TRBV20-1 to TRBJ1-4, with 7 bases fitting TRBD1. V shed 0 bases and J 0 bases; nucleotides not matched to a gene: 4. This CDR3 region has 16 residues. Germline V gene sequence: CDR1 DFQATT, CDR2 SNEGSKA (reference sequence). Here the CDR3 reads CSARDWDSATNEKLFF. As DNA, the CDR3 is TGCAGTGCTAGAGACTGGGACAGTGCAACTAATGAAAAACTGTTTTTT.

In its sample, this clonotype was seen a few times. J is TRBJ2-5 and V is TRBV7-2; TRBD2 agrees at 15 bases. The length of the CDR3 is 14 residues. The germline V gene has CDR1 SGHTA and CDR2 FQGNSA. The V segment lost 11 bases and the J segment 2 bases; nucleotides outside the gene matches: 3. CDR3 coding DNA: TGTGCCTGGGGACTAGCGGGGGGTCAAGAGACCCAGTACTTC. It specifies CAWGLAGGQETQYF.

There are many counts of this clonotype. The CDR3 loop reads CSARDIVDSYEQYF. Written as DNA, the CDR3 is TGCAGTGCTAGAGACATCGTTGACTCCTACGAGCAGTACTTC. The chain carries TRBV20-1 and TRBJ2-7; D is unresolved. Germline loops: CDR1 DFQATT, CDR2 SNEGSKA (reference sequence). CDR3 length: 14 residues. Trimming pared 0 bases from V and 0 bases from J, leaving 9 bases between.

The chain carries TRBV24-1 and TRBJ2-7; D is ambiguous. Trimming took off 1 base at V and 3 bases at J, with 3 bases between the two ends. CDR1 and CDR2 from the germline V gene are KGHDR and SFDVKD. The CDR3 spans 12 residues. CDR3 protein: CATSDFGYEQYF. The CDR3 region has the DNA TGTGCCACCAGTGATTTTGGCTACGAGCAGTACTTC.

Concerning this clonotype itself: A much larger clone differs from this one at a single base, so this may be a read error. The rearrangement joins TRBV27 to TRBJ2-7, with D perhaps assigned TRBD1 or TRBD2 (5 bases each). Trimming stripped 5 bases from V and 2 bases from J, with 10 bases between. Germline values: CDR1 MNHEY, CDR2 SMNVEV (reference sequence). CDR3 length: 13 residues. CDR3 amino acids: CASSILGAYEQYF. The CDR3 nucleotides read TGTGCCAGCAGTATACTGGGGGCCTACGAGCAGTACTTC.

The chain joins TRBV19 to TRBJ1-1; 9 bases line up with TRBD1. The germline V gene has CDR1 LNHDA and CDR2 SQIVND (reference sequence). The CDR3 has 15 amino acids. Losses at the gene ends were 7 bases for V and 0 bases for J; bases not matched to a gene: 6. CDR3 DNA sequence: TGTGCCAGTACCATGGACAGGGGAGTGAACACTGAAGCTTTCTTT. Protein sequence: CASTMDRGVNTEAFF.

This clonotype has more than one count but fewer than ten. The rearrangement links TRBV4-1 to TRBJ2-3; 8 nucleotides agree with TRBD2. After removal of 3 bases from V and 0 bases from J, the junction contained 11 bases not matched to a gene. Germline V CDR1 and CDR2: MGHRA, YSYEKL. The CDR3 covers 18 residues. The CDR3 region has the DNA TGCGCCAGCAGCCAGGACATTCGCGGGGGGCCGAGCACAGATACGCAGTATTTT. It codes for CASSQDIRGGPSTDTQYF.

J is TRBJ1-1 and V is TRBV25-1; D is ambiguous. V dropped 6 bases and J dropped 1 base, with 18 bases sitting between them. The CDR3 consists of 16 residues. Germline V gives CDR1 MGHDK, CDR2 SYGVNS. The CDR3 region has the DNA TGTGCCAGCAGGCCCCCGGGTCGCGGAAGGAACACTGAAGCTTTCTTT. Translation gives CASRPPGRGRNTEAFF.

The chain uses TRBV28 and TRBJ1-5, with D perhaps matching TRBD1 (5 bases). The V end lost 7 bases, the J end lost 5 bases, and 12 bases lay between the germline ends. The CDR3 consists of 13 residues. CDR1 and CDR2 (germline): MDHEN, SYDVKM. CDR3 in amino acids: CASNSGTDQPQHF. CDR3 coding DNA: TGTGCCAGCAATTCGGGGACCGATCAGCCCCAGCATTTT.

In its sample, this clonotype was seen many times. The J gene is TRBJ1-5, the V gene TRBV12-3 or TRBV12-4, with a possible D match to TRBD1 (6 bases). The CDR3 runs 14 residues. The V gene lost 3 bases and the J gene lost 8 bases, with 14 bases spanning the gap. The CDR3 spells CASSFSAGGEPQHF. As DNA, the CDR3 is TGTGCCAGCAGTTTTAGTGCGGGGGGCGAGCCCCAGCATTTT.

This clonotype has just a few counts. V and J are TRBV6-2 or TRBV6-3 and TRBJ1-1, with 7 bases lining up with TRBD1. The CDR3 runs 14 residues. CDR1 is MNHEY and CDR2 is SVGEGT in the germline V gene. J lost 3 bases, V lost 4 bases, and 5 bases had no gene match. Here the CDR3 reads CASSSRGTYTEAFF. DNA of the CDR3: TGTGCCAGCAGTTCCAGGGGGACCTACACTGAAGCTTTCTTT.

This clonotype was detected ten times or more. CDR3 sequence reads: CASSFGGRNNEQFF. The CDR3 DNA reads TGTGCCAGCAGTTTCGGGGGGCGGAACAATGAGCAGTTCTTC. V gene TRBV12-3 or TRBV12-4 combines with J gene TRBJ2-1; possibly TRBD2 for D (7 bases). CDR3 length: 14 amino acids. V lost 3 bases, J lost 5 bases, and 11 bases lay in between.

This sequence joins TRBV9 and TRBJ1-3; TRBD1 matches at 7 bases. Germline assignment: CDR1 SGDLS and CDR2 YYNGEE. Unmatched junction bases numbered 7, after V lost 0 bases and J lost 1 base. This CDR3 region has 17 residues. The CDR3 reads CASSVGGGIPSGNTIYF. The CDR3 coding sequence is TGTGCCAGCAGCGTAGGAGGGGGCATCCCATCTGGAAACACCATATATTTT.

The chain is built from TRBV3-1 and TRBJ2-3; D is unresolved. This CDR3 has 15 amino acids. Germline V lookup: CDR1 LGHDT, CDR2 YNNKEL (reference sequence). V was clipped by 3 bases and J by 5 bases, with 15 bases between them. CDR3 sequence: CASSQAPVRGDTQYF. CDR3 bases: TGTGCCAGCAGCCAGGCCCCCGTTAGAGGAGATACGCAGTATTTT.

The chain couples TRBV6-1 to TRBJ2-5; a possible D gene is TRBD2 (6 bases). CDR3 size: 16 residues. The ends were cut back, 6 bases at V and 3 bases at J, with 20 bases in the middle. Germline CDR1 reads MNHNS; CDR2 reads SASEGT. CDR3 DNA: TGTGCCAGCAGACCCGGCGCTAGTTCGGGGGAAGAGACCCAGTACTTC. As protein: CASRPGASSGEETQYF.

This clonotype was picked up a small number of times. V and J are TRBV29-1 and TRBJ1-5, with TRBD1 as a possible D gene (5 bases). V was pared by 4 bases and J by 0 bases, with 10 bases between. CDR3 length equals 14 residues. CDR1 and CDR2 from the germline V gene are SQVTM and ANQGSEA. This chain's CDR3 is CSVGGGSSNQPQHF. In DNA form, the CDR3 reads TGCAGCGTTGGGGGGGGAAGTAGCAATCAGCCCCAGCATTTT.